The 5 T cell receptor beta chains listed next were all sequenced from one sample in a study of T cells after yellow fever vaccination. TCRdb called the 5' RACE reads again in MiXCR, with one record for every CDR3 protein. The sample holds 620,000 or so distinct CDR3 sequences, more than 9% seen once. Material: PBMCs, obtained on the day of the yellow fever booster vaccination. The receptors shown here come from a man aged 25-40 years who received the YFV17D yellow fever vaccine.

This clonotype was observed many times. The V call is TRBV10-3, the J call TRBJ2-1; D is unclear. This CDR3 region has 12 residues. CDR1 ENHRY and CDR2 SYGVKD come from the germline V gene. The germline V and J ends were trimmed by 1 base and 10 bases, with 8 bases remaining between them. This chain's CDR3 is CAISEYQAEQFF. In DNA form, the CDR3 reads TGTGCCATCAGTGAGTACCAAGCCGAGCAGTTCTTC.

This chain joins TRBV19 and TRBJ2-1; a weak D match, TRBD2 (6 bases). The CDR3 length is 17 residues. Trimming took off 9 bases at V and 0 bases at J, with 21 bases between the two ends. Germline values: CDR1 LNHDA, CDR2 SQIVND (reference sequence). CDR3 in DNA: TGTGCCAGCTCACTTTGGAGGGACCCGAGCTCCTACAATGAGCAGTTCTTC. Its translation: CASSLWRDPSSYNEQFF.

Points on this clonotype: The junction and the germline gene differ at one end; a read error may be behind it. The V call is TRBV20-1, the J call TRBJ2-4; possible D gene TRBD2, 5 bases. From germline, CDR1 is DFQATT and CDR2 SNEGSKA (reference sequence). The CDR3 spans 14 residues. CDR3 loop: CSAEGHLAKNIPYF. The CDR3 DNA sequence: TGCAGTGCCGAGGGTCACCTAGCCAAAAACATTCCGTACTTC.

This clonotype was observed at least ten times. DNA of the CDR3: TGTGCCAGCAGCTTGGAGCGGGTGGGCAGGGGGCTATCACCCCTCCACTTT. This encodes CASSLERVGRGLSPLHF. V and J are TRBV5-5 and TRBJ1-6, with 8 positions matching TRBD1. The V and J ends lost 0 bases and 10 bases, in that order; junction bases with no gene match: 12. This CDR3 has 17 residues. CDR1 is SGHKS and CDR2 is YYEKEE in the germline V gene (reference sequence).

This clonotype was picked up many times. The V call is TRBV29-1, the J call TRBJ2-7; D possibly matches TRBD1 or TRBD2 (6 bases each). V was shortened by 7 bases and J by 5 bases, with 18 bases between the two germline ends. The CDR3 contains 13 residues. Germline lookup yields CDR1 SQVTM and CDR2 ANQGSEA. The CDR3 region has the DNA TGCAGCGCACCGGGGGACAAAAGCAACGAGCAGTACTTC. It yields the protein CSAPGDKSNEQYF.